This T cell receptor beta chain was obtained from a study of blood T cell repertoires in COVID-19. For the study at large: Samples representing acute and convalescent COVID-19 were sourced from the United States, Italy and Spain. PBMCs, B-cell-depleted T cells, or T cells provided the cDNA or gDNA that made up the material.

Study processing details: Amplified reference gene primers provided the basis for estimating nucleated cell counts. Sequencing used immunoSEQ multiplex PCR; TCRdb keeps in-frame clones, though not all of them. The DNA was the basis for D and trimming; V, J and clone size are from that table. The sample lists tens of thousands of clones, almost 85% seen once, with almost 7% in the top ten. The sequenced material came from peripheral blood. The origin of this receptor is a man aged 50-59 years with active or convalescent COVID-19.

CDR3 loop: CATSDSTSLNEQFF. CDR3 bases: TGTGCCACCAGTGATTCGACTAGCCTCAATGAGCAGTTCTTC. This rearrangement joins TRBV24-1 to TRBJ2-1; 7 nucleotides line up with TRBD2. CDR1 is KGHDR and CDR2 is SFDVKD in the germline V gene. The length of the CDR3 is 14 residues. The junction had 3 bases not matched to a gene; V was cut back by 2 bases and J by 6 bases.